Listed below are T cell receptor beta chains from one sample, sequenced in a study of blood T cell repertoires in COVID-19. Assay: immunoSEQ multiplex PCR; the TCRdb copy retains only in-frame clones and omits some. The table has more than 95,000 clones, around 88% seen once. Sequencing was carried out using peripheral blood. These receptors originate from a human donor in a cohort sampled during active COVID-19. CDR3s include the opening cysteine and the closing phenylalanine or tryptophan. A D gene is named only where the DNA matches it firmly. The size of a clone is reported for some rows only, either as once, few or many, or as a class for expanded clones.

D gene	V gene	J gene	clone size	CDR3 length	CDR3 DNA	CDR3 protein
-	TRBV5-5	TRBJ2-7	-	12	TGTGCCAGCAGCTTGGACTACTACGAGCAGTACTTC	CASSLDYYEQYF
-	TRBV5-6	TRBJ2-6	many	17	TGTGCCAGCAGACCGGGACTCACGGACTCTGGGGCCAACGTCCTGACTTTC	CASRPGLTDSGANVLTF
-	TRBV19	TRBJ1-5	-	16	TGTGCCAGTAGTATGTCCGCGGGCGGGAACAATCAGCCCCAGCATTTT	CASSMSAGGNNQPQHF
TRBD2	TRBV10-3	TRBJ2-7	-	14	TGTGCCATCAGTCTGACTAGCGGGGACTACGAGCAGTACTTC	CAISLTSGDYEQYF
-	TRBV5-5	TRBJ1-2	once	14	TGTGCCAGCAGCTTGGTTACGGCTAACTATGGCTACACCTTC	CASSLVTANYGYTF
-	TRBV19	TRBJ2-5	-	17	TGTGCCAGTAGTATACCGGGACACCCGACCTCCGGGGAGACCCAGTACTTC	CASSIPGHPTSGETQYF
-	TRBV28	TRBJ2-3	-	15	TGTGCCAGCAGTGCCTCTATCCTTCCCACGGATACGCAGTATTTT	CASSASILPTDTQYF
-	TRBV7-2	TRBJ2-6	-	16	TGTGCCAGCAGCTTAGTCGGAGCTTTCGGGGCCAACGTCCTGACTTTC	CASSLVGAFGANVLTF
-	TRBV6-1	TRBJ2-3	-	15	TGTGCCAGCAGTGACGGCAGGTGGGGCACAGATACGCAGTATTTT	CASSDGRWGTDTQYF
-	TRBV1	TRBJ2-1	-	13	TGCAGATACAGGATTACGTTTCTCAATGAGCAGTTCTTC	CRYRITFLNEQFF
TRBD1	TRBV12-5	TRBJ2-7	-	14	TGTGCTAGTGGACTAGACAGGGGTGGCTACGAGCAGTACTTC	CASGLDRGGYEQYF
TRBD1	TRBV19	TRBJ1-5	-	16	TGTGCCAGTAGTCGAGAGACAGGGTTTGGGAATCAGCCCCAGCATTTT	CASSRETGFGNQPQHF
-	TRBV6-6	TRBJ2-7	few	12	TGTGCCAGCAAGGAGGACAGCTACGAGCAGTACTTC	CASKEDSYEQYF
-	TRBV4-3	TRBJ1-1	-	17	TGCGCCAGCAGCCAAGATTCGACAGGCCCCATGAACACTGAAGCTTTCTTT	CASSQDSTGPMNTEAFF
-	TRBV9	TRBJ2-3	-	15	TGTGCCAGCAGCCCCTCCCTCCCCCGCACAGATACGCAGTATTTT	CASSPSLPRTDTQYF
TRBD1	TRBV6-6	TRBJ2-3	once	16	TGTGCCAGCAGTTACGCGGACAGGGGAAGCACAGATACGCAGTATTTT	CASSYADRGSTDTQYF
-	TRBV7-2	TRBJ1-5	-	14	TGTGCCAGCAGCCTCAGTCCTGTTAATCAGCCCCAGCATTTT	CASSLSPVNQPQHF
-	TRBV5-1	TRBJ1-2	-	14	TGCGCCAGCAGCCCGGACAGACGAAACTATGGCTACACCTTC	CASSPDRRNYGYTF
TRBD1	TRBV28	TRBJ2-7	once	14	TGTGCCAGCAGTTTACAAGGGGGCGGTTACGAGCAGTACTTC	CASSLQGGGYEQYF
TRBD2	TRBV19	TRBJ2-3	once	16	TGTGCCAGTAGTATAGGGGGACTAGCGGGGCCAGATACGCAGTATTTT	CASSIGGLAGPDTQYF